Below, 17 T cell receptor beta chains from the same sample are listed, as sequenced in a study of T-cell memory formation after mild COVID-19. A single record per CDR3 protein comes from TCRdb applying MiXCR to the 5' RACE reads. Of 170,000 or so distinct CDR3 sequences detected, 20% to 25% appear once; the ten largest clones hold more than 20%. Source material: PBMCs or a T cell subset sorted from them (not recorded which). Every receptor here comes from an adult woman who had mild COVID-19 (a few samples of this study predate the infection). Cell type and time point are not known.

The rearrangement uses TRBV4-1 and TRBJ2-1; D perhaps matches TRBD2 (5 bases). This CDR3 spans 14 amino acids. Germline lookup yields CDR1 MGHRA and CDR2 YSYEKL. Trimming took off 0 bases at V and 9 bases at J, with 12 bases between the two ends. The CDR3 is CASSQESPGGEQFF. The CDR3 DNA reads as TGCGCCAGCAGCCAAGAGTCCCCAGGAGGTGAGCAGTTCTTC.

This chain connects TRBV7-9 to TRBJ1-2; D perhaps matches TRBD1 (6 bases). Per germline, CDR1 SEHNR and CDR2 FQNEAQ (reference sequence). This CDR3 region has 16 residues. Trimming cost V 5 bases and J 3 bases, with 19 bases left between them. CDR3 bases: TGTGCCAGCAGCCCCCGAGGGGGGGGGCCCCACTATGGCTACACCTTC. Its translation is CASSPRGGGPHYGYTF. Filled out from reference TRBV7-9 and TRBJ1-2, the complete variable domain reads DTGVSQNPRHKITKRGQNVTFRCDPISEHNRLYWYRQTLGQGPEFLTYFQNEAQLEKSRLLSDRFSAERPKGSFSTLEIQRTEQGDSAMYLCASSPRGGGPHYGYTFGSGTRLTVV.

The chain recombines TRBV3-1 with TRBJ1-1, with 8 bases matching TRBD1. The CDR3 contains 15 residues. Losses at the gene ends were 3 bases for V and 3 bases for J; bases not matched to a gene: 6. Germline loops: CDR1 LGHDT, CDR2 YNNKEL (reference sequence). CDR3 bases: TGTGCCAGCAGCCAGACAGGGGCCGGGGACACTGAAGCTTTCTTT. Residues: CASSQTGAGDTEAFF.

The rearrangement joins TRBV9 to TRBJ1-2; 7 bases are a match to TRBD1. Per germline, CDR1 SGDLS and CDR2 YYNGEE. Unmatched junction bases numbered 9, after V lost 0 bases and J lost 4 bases. This CDR3 region has 16 residues. The CDR3 DNA is TGTGCCAGCAGCGTAGGCACAGGGGCTACTCTCTATGGCTACACCTTC. Translation gives CASSVGTGATLYGYTF.

The chain couples TRBV7-6 to TRBJ2-3, with 8 bases lining up with TRBD2. V dropped 1 base and J dropped 1; count of bases not matched to a gene: 13. The CDR3 length is 19 residues. The germline CDR1 and CDR2 sequences are SGHVS and FNYEAQ. As DNA, the CDR3 is TGTGCCAGCAGCTTAGGCCCAGGAGCTAGCGGGCCCCGCACAGATACGCAGTATTTT. This translates into CASSLGPGASGPRTDTQYF.

This clonotype was found a few times. V usage is TRBV27 and J usage is TRBJ2-7; 7 nucleotides line up with TRBD1. The CDR3 is 16 amino acids. Germline CDR1 and CDR2: MNHEY and SMNVEV (reference sequence). V lost 3 bases to trimming and J lost 4 bases; unmatched junction nucleotides: 12. In nucleotides, the CDR3 is TGTGCCAGCAGTTTCCTGACAGGGTTCCTTTGGTACGAGCAGTACTTC. This encodes CASSFLTGFLWYEQYF.

A few counts support this clonotype. The chain carries TRBV20-1 and TRBJ2-3; TRBD2 matches 10 bases. The trim removed 1 base at V and 2 bases at J, leaving 12 bases unmatched. CDR1 is DFQATT, CDR2 SNEGSKA, per germline (reference sequence). The CDR3 runs 18 residues. CDR3 residues: CSARGSGTSVTFTDTQYF. CDR3 nucleotides: TGCAGTGCTAGAGGGTCCGGGACTAGCGTTACATTCACAGATACGCAGTATTTT.

This clonotype was picked up many times. This chain connects TRBV5-1 to TRBJ2-3; no firm D call. The CDR3 runs 15 residues. With 2 bases removed from V and 0 bases from J, the gap between germline ends came to 10 bases. Germline CDR1 and CDR2: SGHRS and YFSETQ. The CDR3 nucleotides read TGCGCCAGCAGCTTCAGAACACCTAGCACAGATACGCAGTATTTT. Protein sequence: CASSFRTPSTDTQYF.

This clonotype was seen only a few times. The chain carries TRBV12-3 or TRBV12-4 and TRBJ2-1; D is unclear. V shed 7 bases and J shed 14 bases, with 6 bases lying between them. This CDR3 is 8 amino acids long. For the CDR3, the DNA is TGTGCCAGCAATGGCGAGTTCTTC. Translation gives CASNGEFF.

This clonotype was detected only a few times. This chain uses TRBV5-5 with TRBJ2-3; D might be TRBD1 (6 bases). V was clipped by 0 bases and J by 0 bases, with 14 bases between them. From germline, CDR1 is SGHKS and CDR2 YYEKEE (reference sequence). This CDR3 spans 17 amino acids. The CDR3 sequence: CASSLEATGLSTDTQYF. The CDR3 coding sequence is TGTGCCAGCAGCTTGGAGGCAACAGGGCTTAGCACAGATACGCAGTATTTT.

The chain joins TRBV5-5 to TRBJ2-1, with 11 nucleotides matching TRBD2. There are 15 residues in the CDR3. Per the germline V gene, CDR1 is SGHKS and CDR2 is YYEKEE (reference sequence). Trimming at V came to 2 bases and at J to 6 bases, leaving 4 bases not matched to a gene. CDR3: CASSLRLAGGNEQFF. The CDR3 DNA reads TGTGCCAGCAGCTTAAGGCTAGCGGGGGGCAATGAGCAGTTCTTC.

This clonotype was seen a few times. The rearrangement links TRBV2 to TRBJ1-1; 7 bases align to TRBD1. Germline assignment: CDR1 SNHLY and CDR2 FYNNEI. V was pared by 3 bases and J by 0 bases, with 4 bases of the junction left unmatched. The CDR3 totals 15 residues. CDR3 sequence: CASSDGTVMNTEAFF. The CDR3 region has the DNA TGTGCCAGCAGTGACGGGACAGTCATGAACACTGAAGCTTTCTTT.

The chain combines TRBV6-5 with TRBJ1-6; TRBD1 might be the D (6 bases). Trimming took 1 base from V and 4 from J, leaving 8 bases between them. CDR1 is MNHEY and CDR2 is SVGAGI in the germline V gene. The CDR3 extends over 15 amino acids. CDR3 nucleotide sequence: TGTGCCAGCAGTTACTTTCAGGGGTATAATTCACCCCTCCACTTT. Residues: CASSYFQGYNSPLHF.

This clonotype was found a few times. The V gene is TRBV5-1, the J gene TRBJ2-4; unclear D gene. Deletions cut 2 bases from V and 0 bases from J, with 9 bases between. Per germline, CDR1 SGHRS and CDR2 YFSETQ. The length of the CDR3 is 15 residues. DNA for the CDR3: TGCGCCAGCAGCTTTGGTAGGGAAGCCAAAAACATTCAGTACTTC. This encodes CASSFGREAKNIQYF.

V and J are TRBV19 and TRBJ2-7, with TRBD2 identical over 9 bases. The CDR3 has 15 residues. With V trimmed by 1 base and J by 0 bases, 1 base remained unmatched. Germline assignment: CDR1 LNHDA and CDR2 SQIVND (reference sequence). The CDR3 sequence: CASSIGLAVSYEQYF. The DNA for the CDR3 is TGTGCCAGTAGTATAGGACTAGCGGTCTCCTACGAGCAGTACTTC.

This chain uses TRBV12-3 or TRBV12-4 with TRBJ2-7; 14 nucleotides line up with TRBD2. The ends lost 3 bases at V and 3 bases at J; junction bases unmatched: 1. CDR3 length equals 15 residues. In DNA form, the CDR3 reads TGTGCCAGCAGTTTGGGACTAGCGGGAGACTACGAGCAGTACTTC. The encoded protein is CASSLGLAGDYEQYF.

This clonotype was counted between two and nine times. V gene TRBV12-3 or TRBV12-4 combines with J gene TRBJ1-1, with D unresolved. The V end was cut by 3 bases, the J end by 0 bases, with 11 bases between. The CDR3 is made up of 15 amino acids. The CDR3 nucleotides are TGTGCCAGCAGTTTGACGGCCTACATGAACACTGAAGCTTTCTTT. Amino acid sequence: CASSLTAYMNTEAFF.